This entry is about one T cell receptor beta chain. The CDR3 is 18 amino acids. The germline V and J ends were trimmed by 1 base and 3 bases, with 21 bases remaining between them. CDR1 is LGHNA, CDR2 YNFKEQ, per germline. The treatment denotes: oral pan-JAK inhibitor, 5-10 mg twice daily. This sample was taken from a study of CD8+ T cells in alopecia areata. Overall study: Percent of scalp involved defined treated patients' severity scores.

Extracted RNA was reverse transcribed, and the resulting cDNA served as sequencing template. Libraries were prepared by immunoSEQ multiplex PCR; TCRdb keeps only in-frame clonotypes and omits some of them. The repertoire has 75,000 to 85,000 clones, approximately 72% of them found once; the top ten carry less than 25%. This specimen consisted of CD8+ T cells sorted from blood, obtained at week 24, from a patient treated with tofacitinib. The clonotype comes from a human donor with alopecia areata. The chain has TRBV4-2 and TRBJ1-1, with a weak D call TRBD1 (6 bases). The CDR3 coding sequence is TGTGCCAGCAGCCAAGTCCCAGTCCACGGGGGGGCTCACACTGAAGCTTTCTTT. Translated: CASSQVPVHGGAHTEAFF.